Listed here are 29 T cell receptor beta chains from one sample, sequenced in a study of T cells after yellow fever vaccination. One entry per CDR3 protein, called by TCRdb with MiXCR from the 5' RACE reads. The data hold 60,000 to 95,000 distinct CDR3 sequences, with around 7.7% observed a single time. The source material was CD8+ T cells sorted from PBMCs, sampled 9 to 10 days after the first yellow fever vaccination. These receptor sequences come from a man between 18 and 29 years old who received the YFV17D yellow fever vaccine.

This clonotype was counted a few times. The chain links TRBV4-3 to TRBJ1-4; 7 bases are shared with TRBD1. CDR1 and CDR2 (germline): LGHNA, YSLEER. With 0 bases clipped from V and 5 bases from J, the junction kept 6 bases outside the gene matches. CDR3 length: 16 amino acids. For the CDR3, the DNA is TGCGCCAGCAGCCAAGATAGGGGACAGATAAATGAAAAACTGTTTTTT. Translating gives CASSQDRGQINEKLFF.

This clonotype was recorded at least ten times. The V gene is TRBV7-6, the J gene TRBJ2-3; 9 nucleotides line up with TRBD1. This CDR3 is built from 15 residues. Per the germline V gene, CDR1 is SGHVS and CDR2 is FNYEAQ. Trimming took 5 bases from V and 2 from J; bases not matched to a gene: 5. The CDR3: CASSIRDRVTDTQYF. CDR3 DNA: TGTGCCAGCAGCATCCGGGACAGGGTCACAGATACGCAGTATTTT.

This clonotype has a count of ten or more. The chain uses TRBV6-5 and TRBJ1-2; TRBD1 matches at 8 bases. V was clipped by 5 bases and J by 3 bases; unmatched bases: 5. CDR3 length: 14 residues. Germline V CDR1 and CDR2: MNHEY, SVGAGI. CDR3 residues: CASSPNRGDYGYTF. The CDR3 DNA reads as TGTGCCAGCAGTCCTAACAGGGGGGACTATGGCTACACCTTC.

This clonotype occurred many times. J is TRBJ2-3 and V is TRBV4-1; the match to TRBD1 covers 7 bases. Trimming took 6 bases from V and 4 from J; bases not matched to a gene: 10. The germline gives CDR1 MGHRA, CDR2 YSYEKL. The CDR3 consists of 15 residues. CDR3 sequence (DNA): TGCGCCAGCAGGAAGAGGGGGCAGGTTGCAGATACGCAGTATTTT. It codes for CASRKRGQVADTQYF.

This clonotype was seen more than once but under ten times. The CDR3 nucleotides read TGCAGCGTTGAAGATCGAGGGGGGGGGGCCACAAACACTGAAGCTTTCTTT. Its translation is CSVEDRGGGATNTEAFF. The J gene is TRBJ1-1, the V gene TRBV29-1; D may be TRBD1 (6 bases). The CDR3 sequence is 17 residues long. Between the trimmed V and J ends, which lost 0 bases and 2 bases, there was a span of 19 bases. Germline loops: CDR1 SQVTM, CDR2 ANQGSEA. Variable domain in full (rest from reference TRBV29-1 and TRBJ1-1): SAVISQKPSRDICQRGTSLTIQCQVDSQVTMMFWYRQQPGQSLTLIATANQGSEATYESGFVIDKFPISRPNLTFSTLTVSNMSPEDSSIYLCSVEDRGGGATNTEAFFGQGTRLTVV.

This clonotype was seen more than once but under ten times. This chain connects TRBV5-1 to TRBJ2-7; 9 bases fit TRBD2. Trimming took 2 bases from V and 4 from J; bases not matched to a gene: 13. Germline loops: CDR1 SGHRS, CDR2 YFSETQ. This CDR3 has 17 amino acids. This CDR3 reads CASSFSNFGTSKYEQYF. The CDR3 region has the DNA TGCGCCAGCAGCTTTTCGAACTTCGGGACTAGCAAGTACGAGCAGTACTTC.

The chain uses TRBV4-2 and TRBJ2-2; D possibly corresponds to TRBD1 (6 bases). The CDR3 is 17 residues long. Per the germline V gene, CDR1 is LGHNA and CDR2 is YNFKEQ. Trimming removed 0 bases at V and 5 bases at J, with 16 bases between. CDR3 sequence (DNA): TGTGCCAGCAGCCAAGAAGTCTCCACAGGGCGGACCGGGGAGCTGTTTTTT. This translates into CASSQEVSTGRTGELFF.

This clonotype is labeled medium-sized. The chain couples TRBV7-2 to TRBJ2-1; D not resolved. Germline CDR1 and CDR2: SGHTA and FQGNSA. CDR3 length: 15 amino acids. Trimming took off 1 base at V and 2 bases at J, with 9 bases between the two ends. The CDR3: CASSLDLSTYNEQFF. CDR3 DNA: TGTGCCAGCAGCTTAGATCTTAGTACCTACAATGAGCAGTTCTTC.

The V gene is TRBV4-1, the J gene TRBJ1-1; perhaps TRBD1 as D (6 bases). Trimming stripped 0 bases from V and 5 bases from J, with 13 bases between. Per germline, CDR1 MGHRA and CDR2 YSYEKL. CDR3 length: 15 amino acids. The CDR3 region has the DNA TGCGCCAGCAGCCAAGATGGCAGGGGCAGTACTGAAGCTTTCTTT. Translating it yields CASSQDGRGSTEAFF.

This clonotype has a count of ten or more. V usage is TRBV29-1 and J usage is TRBJ2-1; TRBD2 matches 15 bases. Germline V lookup: CDR1 SQVTM, CDR2 ANQGSEA. This CDR3 has 15 residues. V shed 7 bases, J shed 10 bases, and the junction held 11 bases outside the gene matches. The CDR3 DNA reads as TGCAGCGCAAGACCGGGACTAGCGGGGGGCTACGAGCAGTTCTTC. Translated: CSARPGLAGGYEQFF.

This clonotype has at least ten counts. J is TRBJ1-4 and V is TRBV9, with 7 bases that match TRBD1. Trimming took 3 bases from V and 7 from J; bases not matched to a gene: 9. Per the germline V gene, CDR1 is SGDLS and CDR2 is YYNGEE. The CDR3 length is 15 residues. In nucleotides, the CDR3 is TGTGCCAGCAGCGGGCGACAGGGAGGGGGTGAAAAACTGTTTTTT. Its protein product is CASSGRQGGGEKLFF. Based on the CDR3 plus reference TRBV9 and TRBJ1-4, the full variable domain is DSGVTQTPKHLITATGQRVTLRCSPRSGDLSVYWYQQSLDQGLQFLIQYYNGEERAKGNILERFSAQQFPDLHSELNLSSLELGDSALYFCASSGRQGGGEKLFFGSGTQLSVL.

This chain links TRBV9 with TRBJ1-2; D is uncertain. CDR3 length equals 12 residues. Trimming took 4 bases from V and 4 from J, leaving 8 bases between them. Looked up from germline, CDR1 is SGDLS and CDR2 is YYNGEE. The CDR3 sequence: CASSSNSYGYTF. CDR3 nucleotides: TGTGCCAGCAGCTCAAACAGCTATGGCTACACCTTC.

This clonotype was counted at least ten times. The gene calls are TRBV4-1 and TRBJ2-3; the D is unclear. This CDR3 has 16 amino acids. V lost 1 base to trimming and J lost 4 bases, with 15 bases between them. CDR1 and CDR2 (germline): MGHRA, YSYEKL. This CDR3 reads CASSQVLPPGPDTQYF. Here the CDR3 DNA reads TGCGCCAGCAGCCAAGTACTTCCTCCGGGCCCAGATACGCAGTATTTT.

This clonotype was counted at least ten times. The CDR3 here is CASSQGRAGGGEQYF. CDR3 in DNA: TGCGCCAGCAGCCAAGGCCGCGCCGGAGGGGGAGAGCAGTACTTC. The V call is TRBV4-3, the J call TRBJ2-7; D is perhaps TRBD1 or TRBD2 (6 bases each). V gave up 1 base and J gave up 7 bases, with 17 bases separating them. The CDR3 has 15 residues. From germline, CDR1 is LGHNA and CDR2 YSLEER.

This clonotype was counted between two and nine times. The V gene is TRBV5-4, the J gene TRBJ2-1; weak D call: TRBD2 (5 bases). The CDR3 is 12 amino acids. The germline V gene has CDR1 SGHNT and CDR2 YYREEE (reference sequence). The V end was cut by 3 bases, the J end by 6 bases, with 7 bases between. CDR3 DNA: TGTGCCAGCAGCTGGACTTCCAATGAGCAGTTCTTC. Translated: CASSWTSNEQFF.

This clonotype was detected many times. V gene TRBV20-1 combines with J gene TRBJ2-7, with D unclear. The V gene lost 1 base and the J gene lost 2 bases, with 9 bases spanning the gap. This CDR3 has 13 residues. Germline values: CDR1 DFQATT, CDR2 SNEGSKA (reference sequence). The CDR3 region has the DNA TGCAGTGCTAGAGTCAGTGATGCCTACGAGCAGTACGTC. Protein: CSARVSDAYEQYV.

The table lists this clonotype with many counts. V and J are TRBV5-1 and TRBJ1-6; D call uncertain. Per the germline V gene, CDR1 is SGHRS and CDR2 is YFSETQ. The CDR3 totals 12 residues. V was shortened by 5 bases and J by 12 bases, with 12 bases between the two germline ends. The CDR3 protein is CASRTGLEPLHF. The CDR3 DNA is TGCGCCAGCAGGACGGGTTTGGAACCCCTCCACTTT.

This clonotype was detected only a few times. The chain combines TRBV19 with TRBJ1-1; no definite D call. The CDR3 length is 13 residues. Trimming stripped 3 bases from V and 5 bases from J, with 10 bases between. The germline V gene encodes CDR1 LNHDA and CDR2 SQIVND (reference sequence). CDR3: CASSIGSGTEAFF. The CDR3 DNA reads as TGTGCCAGTAGTATTGGAAGTGGGACTGAAGCTTTCTTT.

This clonotype has more than one count but fewer than ten. This sequence joins TRBV28 and TRBJ1-1; the D gene is possibly TRBD1 (6 bases). Between the trimmed V and J ends, which lost 4 bases and 9 bases, there was a span of 15 bases. CDR1 and CDR2 (germline): MDHEN, SYDVKM. CDR3 length: 13 residues. The CDR3 sequence is CASSWGAGMKAFF. The CDR3 DNA reads as TGTGCCAGCAGTTGGGGGGCGGGGATGAAAGCTTTCTTT.

This clonotype was seen a handful of times. The chain combines TRBV6-2 or TRBV6-3 with TRBJ1-1; D is ambiguous. The CDR3 covers 16 residues. Trimming took off 4 bases at V and 0 bases at J, with 15 bases between the two ends. In germline, CDR1 is MNHEY, CDR2 SVGEGT. For the CDR3, the DNA is TGTGCCAGCAGTTTAAGGCGGATTACTATGAACACTGAAGCTTTCTTT. Its protein product is CASSLRRITMNTEAFF.

This clonotype was observed a single time. This chain links TRBV11-2 with TRBJ2-7; D is uncertain. V dropped 9 bases and J dropped 0 bases, with 6 bases sitting between them. The CDR3 sequence is 11 residues long. The germline CDR1 and CDR2 sequences are SGHAT and FQNNGV. The CDR3 protein is CASDNSYEQYF. In DNA, the CDR3 is TGTGCCAGTGACAACTCCTACGAGCAGTACTTC.

This clonotype was recorded many times. This chain links TRBV7-2 with TRBJ2-7, with unresolved D. The CDR3 runs 15 residues. The germline V gene encodes CDR1 SGHTA and CDR2 FQGNSA. Trimming stripped 2 bases from V and 0 bases from J, with 11 bases between. CDR3 protein: CASSLYPGPSYEQYF. CDR3 DNA sequence: TGTGCCAGCAGCTTATACCCCGGGCCCTCCTACGAGCAGTACTTC.

This clonotype has at least ten counts. The chain has TRBV18 and TRBJ2-3, with 10 bases matching TRBD2. There are 17 residues in the CDR3. The V gene's germline CDR1 is KGHSH and CDR2 LQKENI. The V gene end was trimmed by 0 bases and the J gene end by 0 bases; junction bases not matched to a gene: 3. In nucleotides, the CDR3 is TGTGCCAGCTCACCACCGCTAGCGGGGGTAAGCACAGATACGCAGTATTTT. Protein product: CASSPPLAGVSTDTQYF.

This chain connects TRBV7-9 to TRBJ2-1, with D possibly being TRBD2 (7 bases). The CDR3 extends over 16 amino acids. The germline V gene has CDR1 SEHNR and CDR2 FQNEAQ (reference sequence). V shed 5 bases and J shed 1 base, with 15 bases lying between them. The CDR3 loop is CASSTPGGDSYNEQFF. The CDR3 nucleotides are TGTGCCAGCAGCACCCCGGGGGGCGATTCCTACAATGAGCAGTTCTTC.

This sequence joins TRBV12-1 and TRBJ2-7; TRBD1, the D gene given by the table, was not confirmed from the DNA. TRBV12-1 is a recognized pseudogene. The CDR3 consists of 13 residues. Written as DNA, the CDR3 is TGTGCCAGCAGCCCCGGGGCCCCCTACGAGCAGTACTTC. Its protein product is CASSPGAPYEQYF.

This clonotype has a count of ten or more. The V and J genes are TRBV3-1 and TRBJ1-2, with D unclear. Germline V gives CDR1 LGHDT, CDR2 YNNKEL (reference sequence). V gave up 4 bases and J gave up 1 base, with 13 bases separating them. The CDR3 runs 15 residues. CDR3 sequence: CASSPGGDINYGYTF. CDR3 sequence (DNA): TGTGCCAGCAGCCCCGGAGGCGATATTAACTATGGCTACACCTTC.

The sample holds a few counts of this clonotype. J is TRBJ2-5 and V is TRBV7-7, with D possibly being TRBD2 (7 bases). Per the germline V gene, CDR1 is SSHAT and CDR2 is FNYEAQ (reference sequence). CDR3 length: 14 residues. Between the trimmed V and J ends, which lost 5 bases and 5 bases, there was a span of 15 bases. Here the CDR3 DNA reads TGTGCCAGCAGCCGCCCAGGGGAGGGGGAGACCCAGTACTTC. This translates into CASSRPGEGETQYF.

This clonotype was seen many times. V is TRBV25-1 and J is TRBJ2-7; TRBD1 matches at 8 bases. The CDR3 is made up of 15 amino acids. Germline V lookup: CDR1 MGHDK, CDR2 SYGVNS. V lost 6 bases to trimming and J lost 2 bases; unmatched junction nucleotides: 9. CDR3 in amino acids: CASSPGSGQAYEQYF. The CDR3 DNA sequence: TGTGCCAGCAGCCCTGGTTCGGGACAGGCCTACGAGCAGTACTTC.

This clonotype turned up a few times. The V call is TRBV7-9, the J call TRBJ1-1; 7 bases are a match to TRBD1. The CDR3 has 12 amino acids. Trimming cost V 9 bases and J 1 base; bases outside gene matches: 2. Germline assignment: CDR1 SEHNR and CDR2 FQNEAQ (reference sequence). The CDR3 is CASQGGNTEAFF. In DNA, the CDR3 is TGTGCCAGTCAGGGGGGGAACACTGAAGCTTTCTTT.